This TCR beta chain was captured in a study of blood T cell repertoires in COVID-19. Across the whole study: Sources were T cells, B-cell-depleted T cells, or PBMCs; the material itself was cDNA or gDNA.

The V and J ends lost 6 bases and 1 base respectively, with 10 bases between them. Germline CDR1 is MNHEY and CDR2 is SVGAGI. The CDR3 has 14 residues. The protocol was immunoSEQ multiplex PCR, while the TCRdb copy is restricted to in-frame clones and leaves out a portion. In the table there are about 200,000 clones, around nine tenths of which are singletons. This clonotype was sampled from a woman aged 40 to 50 who had recovered from COVID-19. The sequenced sample consisted of peripheral blood. The chain carries TRBV6-5 and TRBJ2-1; D gene ambiguous. For the CDR3, the DNA is TGTGCCAGCAGGGGCCCCCGGTCCTACAATGAGCAGTTCTTC. Translated, it gives CASRGPRSYNEQFF.